This T cell receptor (beta chain) was documented in a study of control samples from healthy donors and cancer patients. Clones were sequenced by immunoSEQ multiplex PCR, and TCRdb holds only the in-frame ones, with some missing. Of about 170,000 clones in the sample, roughly 95% were seen once. This clone occurred once. CDR1 SGHRS and CDR2 YFSETQ come from the germline V gene. The CDR3 is 16 amino acids. The V and J ends lost 4 bases and 5 bases, in that order; junction bases with no gene match: 8. The rearrangement uses TRBV5-1 and TRBJ2-2; 10 bases match TRBD2. The receptor comes from a woman aged 55-70 years in good health. Source material: blood. Here the CDR3 reads CASSIASGGATGELFF. In nucleotides, the CDR3 is TGCGCCAGCAGCATCGCAAGCGGGGGGGCGACCGGGGAGCTGTTTTTT.